This paragraph reports one TCR beta chain. The antigen remains undetermined. A read error may account for a junction end that differs from germline. This entry belongs to a study of T cells in Graves' hyperthyroidism and ophthalmopathy. Amplified TCR beta CDR3 regions derived from RNA transcripts. HTBI primers drove first-round RT-PCR of the TCR CDR3. TCRdb ran MiXCR on the multiplex PCR reads and lists one entry per CDR3 protein. Of about 460,000 distinct CDR3 sequences listed, 22% were seen once; the top ten hold around 54%. Points from the study as a whole: Also found in blood were most expanded thyroid clonotypes above 0.001. Progression to ophthalmopathy was predicted a median of roughly 6.6 months early.

Diagnoses used clinical symptoms, serum thyroxine and TRAb, thyroid ultrasound and orbital computed tomography. PBMCs were sourced from more than 9 ml fresh peripheral blood. Germline CDR1 and CDR2: SGHDT and YYEEEE. This CDR3 has 13 residues. The source of this sequence is a woman in her 70s with Graves' ophthalmopathy. This sequence joins TRBV5-6 and TRBJ2-5, with TRBD1 matching 7 bases. Sequenced sample: blood. The CDR3 region has the DNA TGTGGCAGCAGCCGAGACAGGGCAAAGACCCAGTACTTC. Translation gives CGSSRDRAKTQYF.